One and the same sample provided the 14 T cell receptor beta chains below, sequenced in a study of human T cells and chemical hapten exposure. MiXCR was run by TCRdb on the RACE reads, yielding one entry per CDR3 protein. Among approximately 370,000 distinct CDR3 sequences, about 5% were seen once, and the ten largest hold about 8.7%. Specified time point: pre-sensitization, week 0. Treatment described: therapeutic diphenylcyclopropenone sensitization with weekly scalp DPC. Sequences were derived from whole blood, sampled in connection with sensitization to the hapten diphenylcyclopropenone (DPC). These TCRs come from a woman aged 18-29 years with alopecia areata. Some clones in this sample may be carry-over from other donors' samples.

The chain carries TRBV28 and TRBJ2-3; TRBD1 might be the D (5 bases). V was shortened by 3 bases and J by 5 bases, with 9 bases between the two germline ends. CDR1 MDHEN and CDR2 SYDVKM come from the germline V gene. The CDR3 is 13 residues long. The CDR3 loop reads CASSLDMQDTQYF. The CDR3 DNA reads TGTGCCAGCAGTTTGGACATGCAAGATACGCAGTATTTT. The entire variable domain, with the rest obtained from reference TRBV28 and TRBJ2-3, is as follows: DVKVTQSSRYLVKRTGEKVFLECVQDMDHENMFWYRQDPGLGLRLIYFSYDVKMKEKGDIPEGYSVSREKKERFSLILESASTNQTSMYLCASSLDMQDTQYFGPGTRLTVL.

The chain has TRBV6-5 and TRBJ2-7; 8 bases map to TRBD1. The ends lost 4 bases at V and 13 bases at J; junction bases unmatched: 15. This CDR3 contains 14 residues. The germline V gene has CDR1 MNHEY and CDR2 SVGAGI. The CDR3 is CASSSFVQGAITYF. Written as DNA, the CDR3 is TGTGCCAGCAGTTCCTTCGTCCAGGGGGCTATAACTTACTTC.

This clonotype appeared a few times. This chain connects TRBV2 to TRBJ2-5; TRBD2 matches 7 bases. CDR1 SNHLY and CDR2 FYNNEI come from the germline V gene. The CDR3 has 15 residues. V gave up 3 bases and J gave up 7 bases; unmatched junction bases: 11. The CDR3 nucleotides read TGTGCCAGCAGTGACCCAGGAGCGGCGGGGGTGACCCAGTACTTC. It specifies CASSDPGAAGVTQYF.

This clonotype has a count of ten or more. V and J are TRBV27 and TRBJ2-2; TRBD2 aligns across 11 bases. V lost 4 bases and J lost 7; bases outside the gene matches: 8. Germline V lookup: CDR1 MNHEY, CDR2 SMNVEV (reference sequence). This CDR3 is built from 16 residues. DNA for the CDR3: TGTGCCAGCAGTTCCCCGACTAGCGGGGATGGCGGGGAGCTGTTTTTT. It is translated as CASSSPTSGDGGELFF.

This clonotype was seen ten or more times. The V and J genes are TRBV5-6 and TRBJ1-4; D is unresolved. The V end lost 6 bases, the J end lost 7 bases, and 16 bases lay between the germline ends. This CDR3 is built from 14 residues. Germline CDR1 SGHDT, CDR2 YYEEEE. CDR3 protein: CASKSLTVGEKLFF. The CDR3 DNA is TGTGCCAGCAAATCGCTGACCGTTGGTGAAAAACTGTTTTTT.

The chain has TRBV6-2 or TRBV6-3 and TRBJ2-1; D is uncertain. CDR3 length: 13 residues. V was clipped by 9 bases and J by 8 bases, with 17 bases between them. Germline-derived CDR1 and CDR2 are MNHEY and SVGEGT. In DNA, the CDR3 is TGTGCCAGTCACGGCGCTTTAGGCCATGAGCAGTTCTTC. This sequence encodes CASHGALGHEQFF.

This chain connects TRBV10-3 to TRBJ2-3; TRBD2 matches at 8 bases. The germline V gene encodes CDR1 ENHRY and CDR2 SYGVKD. J gave up 1 base and V 11 bases, and 8 bases lay outside the gene matches. This CDR3 region has 14 residues. Here the CDR3 DNA reads TGTGCCTCCCTAGCGGGCCTACGCACAGATACGCAGTATTTT. Translation: CASLAGLRTDTQYF.

The sample holds a few counts of this clonotype. V is TRBV7-3 and J is TRBJ1-4, with a tentative D call TRBD1 (5 bases). The CDR3 extends over 16 amino acids. V gave up 2 bases and J gave up 3 bases, with 13 bases separating them. CDR1 SGHTA and CDR2 FQGTGA come from the germline V gene. The CDR3 DNA reads as TGTGCCAGCAGCTTAGGTTCTCGGGGGTCTAATGAAAAACTGTTTTTT. This codes for CASSLGSRGSNEKLFF.

This clonotype showed up many times. The V and J genes are TRBV29-1 and TRBJ1-2, with a tentative D call TRBD1 (5 bases). Trimming took off 1 base at V and 1 base at J, with 19 bases between the two ends. Germline loops: CDR1 SQVTM, CDR2 ANQGSEA. The CDR3 runs 17 residues. CDR3 coding DNA: TGCAGCGTTGAAGCCGAGACGCGGGCAGGGCTTAACTATGGCTACACCTTC. Translation: CSVEAETRAGLNYGYTF. The full variable domain, with the rest looked up from reference TRBV29-1 and TRBJ1-2, is SAVISQKPSRDICQRGTSLTIQCQVDSQVTMMFWYRQQPGQSLTLIATANQGSEATYESGFVIDKFPISRPNLTFSTLTVSNMSPEDSSIYLCSVEAETRAGLNYGYTFGSGTRLTVV.

This clonotype has more than one count but fewer than ten. The chain links TRBV27 to TRBJ2-3, with 7 bases lining up with TRBD1. This CDR3 is 16 amino acids long. Trimming took 6 bases from V and 3 from J; bases not matched to a gene: 12. The V gene's germline CDR1 is MNHEY and CDR2 SMNVEV (reference sequence). CDR3 sequence reads: CASSLQTGYRTDTQYF. The CDR3 coding sequence is TGTGCCAGCAGCCTCCAGACAGGGTATAGGACAGATACGCAGTATTTT.

The chain links TRBV5-1 to TRBJ2-5; D is possibly TRBD2 (5 bases). The CDR3 is 16 amino acids. The germline V and J ends were trimmed by 7 bases and 1 base, with 20 bases remaining between them. CDR1 is SGHRS, CDR2 YFSETQ, per germline. CDR3 residues: CASARRSGSPQETQYF. The CDR3, as DNA: TGCGCCAGCGCCCGACGGAGCGGCTCACCCCAAGAGACCCAGTACTTC. The whole variable domain, remainder taken from reference TRBV5-1 and TRBJ2-5, is KAGVTQTPRYLIKTRGQQVTLSCSPISGHRSVSWYQQTPGQGLQFLFEYFSETQRNKGNFPGRFSGRQFSNSRSEMNVSTLELGDSALYLCASARRSGSPQETQYFGPGTRLLVL.

This clonotype was recorded many times. The chain joins TRBV4-3 to TRBJ1-2; D remains unclear. CDR3 length: 15 amino acids. The germline gives CDR1 LGHNA, CDR2 YSLEER. The V gene lost 1 base and the J gene lost 6 bases, with 15 bases spanning the gap. The CDR3: CASSQGANGADGYTF. The CDR3 bases are TGCGCCAGCAGCCAAGGGGCGAACGGTGCGGATGGCTACACCTTC.

V and J are TRBV18 and TRBJ2-3; 7 bases line up with TRBD2. Germline V gene lookup returns CDR1 KGHSH and CDR2 LQKENI. There are 14 residues in the CDR3. J gave up 14 bases and V 3 bases, and 14 bases lay outside the gene matches. CDR3 in amino acids: CASSPSDAGRAGYF. The DNA for the CDR3 is TGTGCCAGCTCACCTTCCGACGCAGGGAGGGCCGGGTATTTT.

Worth noting for this clonotype: This could be a read error, since a much larger clone is one nucleotide away. The chain couples TRBV29-1 to TRBJ2-7, with D perhaps TRBD1 or TRBD2 (5 bases each). The CDR3 is made up of 15 amino acids. Trimming shortened V by 6 bases and J by 9 bases, and 27 bases separated the two germline ends. The germline CDR1 and CDR2 sequences are SQVTM and ANQGSEA. The CDR3 region is CSVLPRDPSLGVQYF. The CDR3, as DNA: TGCAGCGTCCTCCCCCGGGACCCCTCTCTGGGCGTGCAGTACTTC.